The 16 T cell receptor beta chains in this list originate from one sample, sequenced in a study of shared clonotypes between healthy human individuals. CD45RO-negative CD8 cells positively selected for CCR7 made up the naive population, which excluded terminally differentiated effector memory CD45RA+ cells. Measured with immunoSEQ multiplex PCR; TCRdb has only the in-frame clones, and not every one. The sample has 2 million or so clones, around 96% seen once; the top ten hold more than 0.95%. Sequenced: naive CD8+ T cells sorted from blood. These receptors all come from a man between 18 and 35 years old in good health.

Only one count was recorded for this clone. The chain carries TRBV27 and TRBJ2-3; the D is unclear. The V gene's germline CDR1 is MNHEY and CDR2 SMNVEV (reference sequence). The CDR3 runs to 12 residues. Deletions cut 3 bases from V and 4 bases from J, with 5 bases between. In DNA, the CDR3 is TGTGCCAGCAGTTTTCGCCCAGATACGCAGTATTTT. Translated: CASSFRPDTQYF.

The rearrangement joins TRBV6-5 to TRBJ2-7; possibly TRBD1 for D (6 bases). The CDR3 has 16 residues. Germline CDR1 and CDR2: MNHEY and SVGAGI. The V gene lost 0 bases and the J gene lost 0 bases, with 12 bases spanning the gap. The DNA of the CDR3 is TGTGCCAGCAGTTACTCGACCGGGACACACTCCTACGAGCAGTACTTC. Its protein product is CASSYSTGTHSYEQYF.

V usage is TRBV11-2 and J usage is TRBJ2-1, with a weak D call TRBD1 (5 bases). Germline-derived CDR1 and CDR2 are SGHAT and FQNNGV. CDR3 length: 17 amino acids. V lost 5 bases to trimming and J lost 5 bases, with 22 bases between them. DNA of the CDR3: TGTGCCAGCAGCCGTTGGACAAGACCCAGAACTGACAATGAGCAGTTCTTC. Translating gives CASSRWTRPRTDNEQFF.

V and J are TRBV13 and TRBJ1-1; no clear D gene. The CDR3 is made up of 12 amino acids. The germline gives CDR1 PRHDT, CDR2 FYEKMQ (reference sequence). V was cut by 5 bases and J by 8 bases, with 12 bases left in between. The CDR3, as DNA: TGTGCCAGCAGCCCCTACTCACAGGAAGCTTTCTTT. The encoded protein is CASSPYSQEAFF.

This chain uses TRBV5-1 with TRBJ2-7; 10 bases line up with TRBD2. V was clipped by 0 bases and J by 7 bases; unmatched bases: 10. From germline, CDR1 is SGHRS and CDR2 YFSETQ. CDR3 size: 16 residues. The CDR3 DNA sequence: TGCGCCAGCAGCTTGGGGACTAGCGGAGGGGCAGGGGAGCAGTACTTC. This encodes CASSLGTSGGAGEQYF.

The CDR3 spells CAGFQGAVVTQYF. The CDR3 DNA follows: TGTGCCGGATTTCAGGGGGCGGTAGTGACCCAGTACTTC. The chain joins TRBV6-5 to TRBJ2-5, with 8 nucleotides matching TRBD1. V trimming: 11 bases; J trimming: 7 bases; junction bases outside the gene matches: 12. This CDR3 spans 13 amino acids. The germline V gene has CDR1 MNHEY and CDR2 SVGAGI.

This chain joins TRBV4-1 and TRBJ2-4, with TRBD2 as a possible D gene (6 bases). Trimming took 3 bases from V and 0 from J, leaving 24 bases between them. Germline V gene data show CDR1 as MGHRA and CDR2 as YSYEKL. The CDR3 extends over 20 amino acids. In DNA, the CDR3 is TGCGCCAGCAGCCAGATAACCCCGGAGGGCGCCATCTTAGCCAAAAACATTCAGTACTTC. Protein: CASSQITPEGAILAKNIQYF.

This clone occurred once. Other DNA sequences in the same sample also yield this CDR3. The CDR3 reads CAWSVGGGYEQYF. The CDR3 DNA reads TGTGCCTGGAGTGTCGGGGGCGGTTACGAGCAGTACTTC. The chain recombines TRBV30 with TRBJ2-7; D is possibly TRBD1 or TRBD2 (6 bases each). Trimming left V 0 bases short and J 4 bases short, with 10 bases between. The CDR3 contains 13 residues. CDR1 and CDR2 (germline): GTSNPN, SVGIG (reference sequence).

This chain joins TRBV12-5 and TRBJ1-3; 7 nucleotides line up with TRBD1. With V trimmed by 7 bases and J by 8 bases, 14 bases remained unmatched. CDR1 and CDR2 from the germline V gene are LGHNT and FRNRAP. CDR3 length: 15 amino acids. The CDR3 loop reads CASAHPGTDGDTIYF. The DNA for the CDR3 is TGTGCTAGTGCCCATCCTGGGACAGACGGGGACACCATATATTTT.

V usage is TRBV10-3 and J usage is TRBJ1-1; D remains unclear. Germline CDR1 is ENHRY and CDR2 is SYGVKD. Trimming took off 7 bases at V and 0 bases at J, with 9 bases between the two ends. The CDR3 spans 13 residues. The CDR3 loop is CAIKGEMNTEAFF. CDR3 bases: TGTGCCATCAAGGGCGAAATGAACACTGAAGCTTTCTTT.

The chain is built from TRBV4-2 and TRBJ2-1; D not resolved. Trimming stripped 0 bases from V and 0 bases from J, with 9 bases between. This CDR3 comprises 16 residues. Per the germline V gene, CDR1 is LGHNA and CDR2 is YNFKEQ. The CDR3 here is CASSQEAMSSYNEQFF. CDR3 sequence (DNA): TGTGCCAGCAGCCAAGAGGCCATGAGCTCCTACAATGAGCAGTTCTTC.

The gene calls are TRBV30 and TRBJ1-1; D call uncertain. CDR3 size: 11 residues. CDR1 is GTSNPN, CDR2 SVGIG, per germline (reference sequence). Trimming stripped 2 bases from V and 6 bases from J, with 7 bases between. The chain's CDR3 is CAWSTAAEAFF. CDR3 nucleotide sequence: TGTGCCTGGAGTACCGCGGCTGAAGCTTTCTTT.

The V and J genes are TRBV18 and TRBJ2-5, with 9 bases lining up with TRBD2. There are 16 residues in the CDR3. The V gene's germline CDR1 is KGHSH and CDR2 LQKENI. The ends lost 5 bases at V and 4 bases at J; junction bases unmatched: 11. CDR3 sequence: CASSKELLAGLETQYF. In nucleotides, the CDR3 is TGTGCCAGCTCAAAGGAACTTCTAGCGGGATTAGAGACCCAGTACTTC.

This chain joins TRBV4-1 and TRBJ2-7; the match to TRBD2 covers 7 bases. From germline, CDR1 is MGHRA and CDR2 YSYEKL. This CDR3 has 16 amino acids. V lost 0 bases to trimming and J lost 0 bases; unmatched junction nucleotides: 5. The CDR3 spells CASSQEDQRGSYEQYF. The CDR3, as DNA: TGCGCCAGCAGCCAAGAAGATCAGCGGGGCTCCTACGAGCAGTACTTC.

This chain links TRBV4-3 with TRBJ2-1; D is undetermined. V lost 4 bases and J 0 bases, leaving 10 bases between the germline ends. The CDR3 has 15 residues. Germline-derived CDR1 and CDR2 are LGHNA and YSLEER. The CDR3 protein is CASSPVFSSYNEQFF. The CDR3 DNA reads as TGCGCCAGCAGCCCCGTTTTTAGCTCCTACAATGAGCAGTTCTTC.

The chain carries TRBV19 and TRBJ1-1; D is unclear. The germline V gene has CDR1 LNHDA and CDR2 SQIVND (reference sequence). The CDR3 runs 14 residues. V lost 4 bases and J 5 bases, leaving 14 bases between the germline ends. The CDR3 is CASSRRHLPTEAFF. The CDR3 DNA reads TGTGCCAGTAGTAGAAGACACCTGCCGACTGAAGCTTTCTTT.